The 25 T cell receptor beta chains given below trace back to one sample, sequenced in a study of T cell repertoires in cytomegalovirus infection. TCRdb reprocessed the reads via MiXCR and lists one record per CDR3 protein. The sample includes nearly 650,000 distinct CDR3 sequences, 20% to 30% seen only once; the top ten take 8%. Sequencing was performed on CD8+ T cells from PBMCs. These receptor sequences come from a human donor in good health (CMV status not recorded). Some clones in this sample may be carry-over from other donors' samples.

As to this clonotype: This may be a read error, as it is one base from a much larger clone. The V call is TRBV12-3 or TRBV12-4, the J call TRBJ1-6; D perhaps matches TRBD1 (5 bases). The CDR3 covers 12 residues. CDR3 amino acids: CVSSLGPPPLHF. The DNA for the CDR3 is TGTGTCAGCAGTTTGGGACCCCCACCCCTCCACTTT.

The V gene is TRBV12-3 or TRBV12-4, the J gene TRBJ2-5, with a possible D match to TRBD2 (7 bases). V was clipped by 3 bases and J by 1 base, with 15 bases between them. The CDR3 length is 16 residues. Here the CDR3 DNA reads TGTGCCAGCAGTTTTATCGCGGGGGCGATCCAAGAGACCCAGTACTTC. Translating it yields CASSFIAGAIQETQYF.

This clonotype was observed many times. This chain connects TRBV10-3 to TRBJ2-3, with 7 nucleotides matching TRBD1. This CDR3 contains 15 residues. CDR1 is ENHRY, CDR2 SYGVKD, per germline. With V trimmed by 3 bases and J by 0 bases, 3 bases remained unmatched. The CDR3 DNA reads as TGTGCCATCAGTGACGGGACAGCGAGCACAGATACGCAGTATTTT. Its protein product is CAISDGTASTDTQYF.

In its sample, this clonotype was seen once. The V and J genes are TRBV5-1 and TRBJ2-4; 9 bases are shared with TRBD1. The CDR3 length is 19 residues. The junction had 22 bases not matched to a gene; V was cut back by 4 bases and J by 8 bases. Germline values: CDR1 SGHRS, CDR2 YFSETQ. CDR3 bases: TGCGCCAGCAGCCTCGACGCCGGGACAGGGATCGGCGCGCTTGACATTCAGTACTTC. It is translated as CASSLDAGTGIGALDIQYF.

Here the CDR3 DNA reads TGTGCCAGCTCACCACCGGACGGATCGAACACCGGGGAGCTGTTTTTT. This translates into CASSPPDGSNTGELFF. The chain combines TRBV18 with TRBJ2-2; D is unclear. Germline CDR1 reads KGHSH; CDR2 reads LQKENI. V shed 0 bases and J shed 0 bases, with 8 bases lying between them. The CDR3 loop spans 16 amino acids. The full variable domain, in which reference TRBV18 and TRBJ2-2 provide the parts outside the CDR3, is NAGVMQNPRHLVRRRGQEARLRCSPMKGHSHVYWYRQLPEEGLKFMVYLQKENIIDESGMPKERFSAEFPKEGPSILRIQQVVRGDSAAYFCASSPPDGSNTGELFFGEGSRLTVL.

This clonotype appeared a few times. V usage is TRBV19 and J usage is TRBJ2-1; 9 bases line up with TRBD1. V shed 3 bases and J 10 bases; nucleotides not matched to a gene: 4. The germline V gene encodes CDR1 LNHDA and CDR2 SQIVND (reference sequence). This CDR3 comprises 13 residues. CDR3 sequence (DNA): TGTGCCAGTAGTATCATCGGGACAGGGGAGCAGTTCTTC. It encodes CASSIIGTGEQFF.

The table lists this clonotype with a few counts. Here the CDR3 reads CASGQGAVDTQYF. For the CDR3, the DNA is TGTGCCAGTGGGCAGGGGGCTGTAGATACGCAGTATTTT. The rearrangement links TRBV6-6 to TRBJ2-3, with 8 positions matching TRBD1. V dropped 9 bases and J dropped 5; count of bases not matched to a gene: 7. This CDR3 has 13 residues. The germline V gene encodes CDR1 MNHNY and CDR2 SVGAGI (reference sequence).

This clonotype appeared many times. This chain uses TRBV7-8 with TRBJ2-6; 8 bases line up with TRBD1. CDR1 is SGHVS and CDR2 is FQNEAQ in the germline V gene. This CDR3 contains 19 residues. J lost 2 bases, V lost 4 bases, and 13 bases had no gene match. The CDR3 DNA follows: TGTGCCAGCAGCTCACCGACCTCGGCAGGGGGCCCTGGGGCCAACGTCCTGACTTTC. Encoded protein: CASSSPTSAGGPGANVLTF.

This clonotype was seen a few times. The rearrangement links TRBV29-1 to TRBJ1-5; no firm D call. With 1 base removed from V and 3 bases from J, the gap between germline ends came to 16 bases. The CDR3 consists of 16 residues. Germline CDR1 is SQVTM and CDR2 is ANQGSEA. Here the CDR3 DNA reads TGCAGCGTTGAAGCCCGGGAACCCCCCCACAATCAGCCCCAGCATTTT. It yields the protein CSVEAREPPHNQPQHF.

A few counts support this clonotype. The chain is built from TRBV20-1 and TRBJ2-2; D is possibly TRBD1 (5 bases). The CDR3 has 14 residues. Deletions cut 3 bases from V and 7 bases from J, with 15 bases between. CDR1 is DFQATT and CDR2 is SNEGSKA in the germline V gene (reference sequence). The CDR3 region is CSASPLGVIGELFF. CDR3 in DNA: TGCAGTGCTAGCCCGTTAGGGGTCATCGGGGAGCTGTTTTTT.

V gene TRBV15 combines with J gene TRBJ2-2; no clear D. With 3 bases removed from V and 5 bases from J, the gap between germline ends came to 7 bases. The CDR3 extends over 13 amino acids. Germline V CDR1 and CDR2: LNHNV, YYDKDF (reference sequence). The chain's CDR3 is CATSSYRTGELFF. Here the CDR3 DNA reads TGTGCCACCAGCAGCTACAGAACCGGGGAGCTGTTTTTT.

The chain joins TRBV5-5 to TRBJ2-1; D is undetermined. This CDR3 comprises 16 residues. CDR1 SGHKS and CDR2 YYEKEE come from the germline V gene (reference sequence). V dropped 0 bases and J dropped 2 bases, with 12 bases sitting between them. The CDR3 sequence is CASSLVWVGTYNEQFF. The CDR3 nucleotides read TGTGCCAGCAGCTTGGTTTGGGTAGGGACCTACAATGAGCAGTTCTTC.

This clonotype has more than one count but fewer than ten. The V call is TRBV27, the J call TRBJ2-1, with 9 bases fitting TRBD1. This CDR3 is 16 amino acids long. Germline V gene data show CDR1 as MNHEY and CDR2 as SMNVEV (reference sequence). The trim removed 3 bases at V and 4 bases at J, leaving 7 bases unmatched. CDR3 amino acids: CASSFTRQGGYNEQFF. The CDR3 bases are TGTGCCAGCAGTTTTACGAGACAGGGGGGGTACAATGAGCAGTTCTTC.

This clonotype was seen a handful of times. The chain employs TRBV27 and TRBJ1-5; a weak D match, TRBD1 (5 bases). The CDR3 totals 15 residues. Germline values: CDR1 MNHEY, CDR2 SMNVEV (reference sequence). The V and J ends lost 2 bases and 5 bases respectively, with 13 bases between them. The DNA for the CDR3 is TGTGCCAGCAGTTTAACCCCAGGGTATCATCAGCCCCAGCATTTT. It yields the protein CASSLTPGYHQPQHF.

Of note for this clonotype: The junction departs from germline at one end; a sequencing error may be responsible. The chain carries TRBV6-2 or TRBV6-3 and TRBJ1-2, with D uncertain. The CDR3 consists of 14 residues. Germline CDR1 reads MNHEY; CDR2 reads SVGEGT. In DNA, the CDR3 is TGTACCAGCAGTTCCCTGATTCGGGGCTATGGCTACACCTTC. Translation gives CTSSSLIRGYGYTF.

The genes are TRBV5-1 and TRBJ2-7; the D gene is possibly TRBD1 (6 bases). This CDR3 comprises 16 residues. V dropped 1 base and J dropped 4 bases, with 18 bases sitting between them. CDR1 and CDR2 from the germline V gene are SGHRS and YFSETQ. CDR3 sequence: CASSLRPGTRKYEQYF. CDR3 coding DNA: TGCGCCAGCAGCTTGCGACCCGGGACAAGAAAATACGAGCAGTACTTC. The whole variable domain, filled in from reference TRBV5-1 and TRBJ2-7, reads KAGVTQTPRYLIKTRGQQVTLSCSPISGHRSVSWYQQTPGQGLQFLFEYFSETQRNKGNFPGRFSGRQFSNSRSEMNVSTLELGDSALYLCASSLRPGTRKYEQYFGPGTRLTVT.

This clonotype was found a few times. The chain couples TRBV15 to TRBJ2-1, with D possibly being TRBD1 (6 bases). Trimming shortened V by 4 bases and J by 5 bases, and 21 bases separated the two germline ends. Per the germline V gene, CDR1 is LNHNV and CDR2 is YYDKDF (reference sequence). The CDR3 extends over 17 amino acids. The CDR3 spells CATSIPPGTSFDNEQFF. DNA of the CDR3: TGTGCCACCAGCATCCCCCCCGGGACATCATTTGACAATGAGCAGTTCTTC.

As for this clonotype: A much larger clone differs by one base, so this may be a read error. Since no conserved phenylalanine or tryptophan closes the CDR3, a read error is the likely cause. The chain recombines TRBV7-4 with TRBJ1-3; possible D gene TRBD1, 6 bases. This CDR3 contains 16 residues. Germline CDR1 SGHVT, CDR2 SQSDAQ. The V and J ends lost 0 bases and 3 bases respectively, with 12 bases between them. CDR3 coding DNA: TGTGCCAGCAGCTTAGCGCCAGGGGCGAGTGGAAACACCATATATTCT. Protein sequence: CASSLAPGASGNTIYS.

The CDR3 protein is CASSPNRVEQYF. The CDR3 DNA is TGTGCCAGCAGTCCCAACAGGGTCGAGCAGTACTTC. The V and J genes are TRBV6-6 and TRBJ2-7; the D gene is possibly TRBD1 (6 bases). Trimming took off 5 bases at V and 6 bases at J, with 11 bases between the two ends. The CDR3 totals 12 residues. Germline CDR1 reads MNHNY; CDR2 reads SVGAGI (reference sequence).

The V call is TRBV7-6, the J call TRBJ1-2; no firm D call. Trimming shortened V by 7 bases and J by 8 bases, and 11 bases separated the two germline ends. The CDR3 covers 11 residues. Germline loops: CDR1 SGHVS, CDR2 FNYEAQ. CDR3 bases: TGTGCCAGCATGGGAGCGCGGGGCTACACCTTC. Translating it yields CASMGARGYTF.

This clonotype was counted ten times or more. This chain joins TRBV7-9 and TRBJ2-7, with 7 bases lining up with TRBD2. The CDR3 totals 13 residues. CDR1 and CDR2 (germline): SEHNR, FQNEAQ (reference sequence). V was clipped by 3 bases and J by 2 bases; unmatched bases: 1. The CDR3, as DNA: TGTGCCAGCAGCTTTGGGGGGGCCTACGAGCAGTACGTC. Translation gives CASSFGGAYEQYV.

This clonotype was seen repeatedly, ten times or more. V and J are TRBV7-2 and TRBJ2-2; no reliable D call. The ends were cut back, 6 bases at V and 7 bases at J, with 15 bases in the middle. The germline V gene encodes CDR1 SGHTA and CDR2 FQGNSA. This CDR3 spans 14 amino acids. The CDR3 bases are TGTGCCAGCAGACCTTCTTTTCCCGGCGGGGAGCTGTTTTTT. Its translation is CASRPSFPGGELFF.

This sequence joins TRBV29-1 and TRBJ2-2; TRBD1 matches at 10 bases. The junction had 2 bases not matched to a gene; V was cut back by 1 base and J by 6 bases. Germline lookup yields CDR1 SQVTM and CDR2 ANQGSEA. The CDR3 is made up of 14 amino acids. Written as DNA, the CDR3 is TGCAGCGTTGAAGGGGGACAGGGGTCCGGGGAGCTGTTTTTT. Encoded protein: CSVEGGQGSGELFF.

The chain uses TRBV10-3 and TRBJ2-7; the D gene is possibly TRBD1 (6 bases). This CDR3 is 15 amino acids long. CDR1 is ENHRY, CDR2 SYGVKD, per germline. Trimming stripped 4 bases from V and 2 bases from J, with 15 bases between. The CDR3 region has the DNA TGTGCCATCAGTGGTTCTGGGACAACGGCCTACGAGCAGTACTTC. This codes for CAISGSGTTAYEQYF.

The chain is built from TRBV5-1 and TRBJ1-2; D is unclear. Per germline, CDR1 SGHRS and CDR2 YFSETQ. V shed 2 bases and J shed 3 bases, with 14 bases lying between them. This CDR3 spans 15 amino acids. CDR3 nucleotides: TGCGCCAGCAGCTTCAGGAAACGAAGGGACTATGGCTACACCTTC. This codes for CASSFRKRRDYGYTF.